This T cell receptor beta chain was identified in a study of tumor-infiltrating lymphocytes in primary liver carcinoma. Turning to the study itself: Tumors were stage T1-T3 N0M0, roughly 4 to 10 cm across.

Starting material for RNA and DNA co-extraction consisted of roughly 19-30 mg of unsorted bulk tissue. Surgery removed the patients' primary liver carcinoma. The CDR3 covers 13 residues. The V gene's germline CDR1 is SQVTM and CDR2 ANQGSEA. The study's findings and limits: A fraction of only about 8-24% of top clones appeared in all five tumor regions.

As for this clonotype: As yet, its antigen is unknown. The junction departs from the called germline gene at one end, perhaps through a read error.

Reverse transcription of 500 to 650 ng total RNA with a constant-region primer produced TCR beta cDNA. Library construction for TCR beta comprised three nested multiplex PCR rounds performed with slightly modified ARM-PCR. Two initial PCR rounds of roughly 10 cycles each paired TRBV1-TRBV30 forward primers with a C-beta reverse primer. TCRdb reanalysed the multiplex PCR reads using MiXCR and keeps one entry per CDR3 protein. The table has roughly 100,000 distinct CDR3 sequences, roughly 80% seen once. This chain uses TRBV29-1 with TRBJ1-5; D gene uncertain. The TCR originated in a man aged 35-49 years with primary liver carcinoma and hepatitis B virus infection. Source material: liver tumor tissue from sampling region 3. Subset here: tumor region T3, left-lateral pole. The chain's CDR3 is CSVVHVLNQSQHF. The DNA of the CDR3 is TGCAGCGTTGTTCATGTGCTCAATCAGTCCCAGCATTTT.